A single sample gave rise to the 27 T cell receptor beta chains below, sequenced in a study of blood T cell repertoires in COVID-19 (dated by TCRdb to 2019 to 2021). Libraries came from the immunoSEQ multiplex PCR assay. TCRdb carries this immuneACCESS record with in-frame sequences only. Its versions omit some clonotypes, under half of them owing to an unresolved V gene in the studies checked, with the rest unexplained. The sample data list around 270,000 clones, and roughly 90% of these were observed just once. The ten largest clonotypes hold approximately 0.84% of the sample. The sample was peripheral blood. The receptors were gathered from a man aged 30 to 45 with acute or convalescent COVID-19.

The chain couples TRBV7-3 to TRBJ2-2; TRBD1 might be the D (8 bases). CDR1 and CDR2 from the germline V gene are SGHTA and FQGTGA. The CDR3 covers 15 residues. Trimming shortened V by 5 bases and J by 3 bases, and 13 bases separated the two germline ends. As DNA, the CDR3 is TGTGCCAGCAGCCGTACAGGGGGGGACACCGGGGAGCTGTTTTTT. It is translated as CASSRTGGDTGELFF.

The chain couples TRBV27 to TRBJ2-1; 11 bases align to TRBD2. Germline trimming cut 5 bases from V and 4 bases from J; bases unmatched to any gene: 4. The length of the CDR3 is 15 residues. CDR1 MNHEY and CDR2 SMNVEV come from the germline V gene (reference sequence). In DNA form, the CDR3 reads TGTGCCAGCAGTCCACTAGCGGGAGCGTACAATGAGCAGTTCTTC. Residues: CASSPLAGAYNEQFF.

This clone was seen just once. The rearrangement links TRBV30 to TRBJ1-5; D might be TRBD1 (6 bases). Germline V gives CDR1 GTSNPN, CDR2 SVGIG (reference sequence). The CDR3 sequence is 15 residues long. The germline V and J ends were trimmed by 5 bases and 5 bases, with 19 bases remaining between them. The DNA of the CDR3 is TGTGCCTGGGGTGGGGGTACAGGGACCCATCAGCCCCAGCATTTT. Encoded protein: CAWGGGTGTHQPQHF. Supplemented by reference TRBV30 and TRBJ1-5, the full variable domain reads SQTIHQWPATLVQPVGSPLSLECTVEGTSNPNLYWYRQAAGRGLQLLFYSVGIGQISSEVPQNLSASRPQDRQFILSSKKLLLSDSGFYLCAWGGGTGTHQPQHFGDGTRLSIL.

This sequence joins TRBV6-6 and TRBJ2-7; 8 bases align to TRBD2. The V segment lost 0 bases and the J segment 5 bases; nucleotides outside the gene matches: 9. This CDR3 has 16 amino acids. Looked up from germline, CDR1 is MNHNY and CDR2 is SVGAGI (reference sequence). The CDR3 here is CASSYSLRGAQNEQYF. As DNA, the CDR3 is TGTGCCAGCAGTTACTCCTTGCGGGGGGCGCAAAACGAGCAGTACTTC.

This clone was found a few times. J is TRBJ2-7 and V is TRBV3-1 (or the pseudogene TRBV3-2), with D maybe TRBD2 (5 bases). Germline V gene data show CDR1 as LGHDT and CDR2 as YNNKEL (reference sequence). This CDR3 has 12 residues. V was pared by 3 bases and J by 10 bases, with 13 bases between. CDR3 coding DNA: TGTGCCAGCAGCCACTTTAGCGACAACCAGTACTTC. Amino acid sequence: CASSHFSDNQYF.

The chain links TRBV5-5 to TRBJ2-5, with 8 bases matching TRBD1. CDR3 size: 15 residues. With V trimmed by 7 bases and J by 5 bases, 13 bases remained unmatched. CDR1 SGHKS and CDR2 YYEKEE come from the germline V gene (reference sequence). The CDR3 sequence is CASGGTGQGRETQYF. Written as DNA, the CDR3 is TGTGCCAGCGGAGGAACAGGACAGGGAAGGGAGACCCAGTACTTC. Full variable domain (outside the CDR3, taken from reference TRBV5-5 and TRBJ2-5): DAGVTQSPTHLIKTRGQQVTLRCSPISGHKSVSWYQQVLGQGPQFIFQYYEKEERGRGNFPDRFSARQFPNYSSELNVNALLLGDSALYLCASGGTGQGRETQYFGPGTRLLVL.

Turning to this clone: Mismatch with germline at one junction end may stem from a read error. This chain links TRBV6-5 with TRBJ2-3; TRBD2 might be the D (6 bases). Germline CDR1 MNHEY, CDR2 SVGAGI. The CDR3 has 14 residues. The CDR3 bases are TGTGCCAGCACTTACAGCAGGAGGGGAGATACGCAGTATTTT. Protein sequence: CASTYSRRGDTQYF.

This clone was counted only a few times. The chain couples TRBV7-9 to TRBJ2-7; 9 bases are a match to TRBD2. The CDR3 runs to 14 residues. The junction had 4 bases not matched to a gene; V was cut back by 4 bases and J by 3 bases. Looked up from germline, CDR1 is SEHNR and CDR2 is FQNEAQ (reference sequence). The chain's CDR3 is CASSSTSGFYEQYF. The CDR3 coding sequence is TGTGCCAGCAGCTCGACTAGCGGATTCTACGAGCAGTACTTC.

The chain recombines TRBV6-6 with TRBJ1-5; D is unclear. The germline V and J ends were trimmed by 7 bases and 0 bases, with 16 bases remaining between them. This CDR3 region has 16 residues. Germline CDR1 is MNHNY and CDR2 is SVGAGI (reference sequence). CDR3 sequence: CASKSRNMYSNQPQHF. The CDR3 DNA follows: TGTGCCAGCAAGTCCAGGAATATGTATAGCAATCAGCCCCAGCATTTT.

The V gene is TRBV27, the J gene TRBJ1-1; 7 bases map to TRBD1. J was trimmed by 6 bases and V by 5 bases; bases with no gene match: 9. Germline CDR1 and CDR2: MNHEY and SMNVEV (reference sequence). This CDR3 is built from 14 residues. In nucleotides, the CDR3 is TGTGCCAGCAGTCTAACAGGGGAGGTTGCTGAAGCTTTCTTT. Protein sequence: CASSLTGEVAEAFF.

The chain has TRBV5-1 and TRBJ2-1; D possibly corresponds to TRBD1 (6 bases). The V and J ends lost 3 bases and 0 bases respectively, with 13 bases between them. Germline V gene data show CDR1 as SGHRS and CDR2 as YFSETQ. The CDR3 sequence is 16 residues long. The CDR3 region is CASSSRTDPSYNEQFF. The CDR3 DNA reads TGCGCCAGCAGCTCGAGGACAGATCCCTCCTACAATGAGCAGTTCTTC. The whole variable domain, filled in from reference TRBV5-1 and TRBJ2-1, reads KAGVTQTPRYLIKTRGQQVTLSCSPISGHRSVSWYQQTPGQGLQFLFEYFSETQRNKGNFPGRFSGRQFSNSRSEMNVSTLELGDSALYLCASSSRTDPSYNEQFFGPGTRLTVL.

The rearrangement uses TRBV11-2 and TRBJ1-2, with D unclear. This CDR3 region has 13 residues. Trimming pared 2 bases from V and 2 bases from J, leaving 6 bases between. Per the germline V gene, CDR1 is SGHAT and CDR2 is FQNNGV. CDR3 sequence reads: CASSLYSNYGYTF. The CDR3 DNA follows: TGTGCCAGCAGCTTATACTCCAACTATGGCTACACCTTC.

The genes are TRBV6-5 and TRBJ1-1; D possibly corresponds to TRBD1 (5 bases). V was clipped by 2 bases and J by 5 bases, with 9 bases between them. This CDR3 contains 13 residues. Germline V CDR1 and CDR2: MNHEY, SVGAGI. The CDR3 here is CASSYRGWTEAFF. DNA of the CDR3: TGTGCCAGCAGTTACAGGGGTTGGACTGAAGCTTTCTTT.

This clone was counted a single time. In nucleotides, the CDR3 is TGTGCCAGCAGCCCGGGAGGGCCTAATGAAAAACTGTTTTTT. This codes for CASSPGGPNEKLFF. The chain recombines TRBV11-2 with TRBJ1-4; D gene uncertain. Trimming shortened V by 5 bases and J by 3 bases, and 10 bases separated the two germline ends. CDR1 SGHAT and CDR2 FQNNGV come from the germline V gene. The CDR3 spans 14 residues.

The J gene is TRBJ2-7, the V gene TRBV7-9; D not certain. V was cut by 5 bases and J by 6 bases, with 8 bases left in between. The CDR3 is made up of 11 amino acids. Germline CDR1 reads SEHNR; CDR2 reads FQNEAQ (reference sequence). CDR3 sequence (DNA): TGTGCCAGCAGCCCCGCGTCCGAGCAGTACTTC. This gives the protein CASSPASEQYF.

The chain couples TRBV12-3 or TRBV12-4 to TRBJ1-1; TRBD1 agrees at 7 bases. V lost 5 bases to trimming and J lost 11 bases; unmatched junction nucleotides: 11. The CDR3 consists of 13 residues. CDR3 sequence: CASSLWGMDRAFF. As DNA, the CDR3 is TGTGCCAGCAGTCTCTGGGGTATGGACAGGGCTTTCTTT.

The genes are TRBV7-9 and TRBJ1-1; TRBD1 aligns across 7 bases. Germline trimming cut 5 bases from V and 6 bases from J; bases unmatched to any gene: 9. This CDR3 comprises 14 residues. CDR1 is SEHNR, CDR2 FQNEAQ, per germline (reference sequence). This chain's CDR3 is CASSEGGVNSEAFF. CDR3 in DNA: TGTGCCAGCAGCGAAGGGGGCGTAAACTCTGAAGCTTTCTTT.

The chain links TRBV18 to TRBJ1-3; the D is unclear. Germline-derived CDR1 and CDR2 are KGHSH and LQKENI. Trimming cost V 8 bases and J 4 bases, with 15 bases left between them. This CDR3 spans 14 amino acids. As DNA, the CDR3 is TGTGCCAGCACCATAAGCGCCTCCGGAAACACCATATATTTT. Translated, it gives CASTISASGNTIYF.

The chain carries TRBV20-1 and TRBJ2-1; D is perhaps TRBD1 (5 bases). Germline V gene lookup returns CDR1 DFQATT and CDR2 SNEGSKA (reference sequence). CDR3 length equals 14 residues. V lost 3 bases and J 4 bases, leaving 13 bases between the germline ends. CDR3: CSASAAGNYNEQFF. In nucleotides, the CDR3 is TGCAGTGCTAGTGCGGCAGGGAATTACAATGAGCAGTTCTTC.

This clone has more than one count but fewer than ten. V is TRBV5-6 and J is TRBJ1-5; possibly TRBD1 for D (6 bases). Germline lookup yields CDR1 SGHDT and CDR2 YYEEEE. V was cut by 0 bases and J by 4 bases, with 14 bases left in between. The CDR3 contains 16 residues. The CDR3 sequence: CASSLGGQFGNQPQHF. The CDR3 DNA sequence: TGTGCCAGCAGCTTGGGCGGACAGTTCGGGAATCAGCCCCAGCATTTT.

This rearrangement joins TRBV29-1 to TRBJ2-2; 8 bases match TRBD1. The CDR3 has 14 residues. CDR1 and CDR2 (germline): SQVTM, ANQGSEA. J gave up 1 base and V 7 bases, and 5 bases lay outside the gene matches. In DNA, the CDR3 is TGCAGCGCCCAGGGACAGGTGAACACCGGGGAGCTGTTTTTT. Protein: CSAQGQVNTGELFF.

V usage is TRBV10-2 and J usage is TRBJ1-1; 10 nucleotides match TRBD1. Germline CDR1 reads WSHSY; CDR2 reads SAAADI. The CDR3 consists of 14 residues. V lost 6 bases to trimming and J lost 6 bases; unmatched junction nucleotides: 7. DNA of the CDR3: TGCGCCAGCAGCGGACAGGGGGGGAGCGCTGAAGCTTTCTTT. Translating gives CASSGQGGSAEAFF.

CDR3 residues: CASSLEQSYEQYF. In nucleotides, the CDR3 is TGTGCCAGCAGTTTAGAACAGTCCTACGAGCAGTACTTC. This rearrangement joins TRBV12-3 or TRBV12-4 to TRBJ2-7; D is undetermined. CDR3 length equals 13 residues. The ends were cut back, 1 base at V and 1 base at J, with 5 bases in the middle.

This clone is a singleton in its sample. The chain employs TRBV30 and TRBJ2-7; 8 bases agree with TRBD1. This CDR3 has 14 residues. The J segment lost 6 bases and the V segment lost 3 bases, leaving 10 bases of the junction unmatched. CDR1 is GTSNPN, CDR2 SVGIG, per germline (reference sequence). CDR3 sequence reads: CAWSIGQGFGEQYF. Here the CDR3 DNA reads TGTGCCTGGAGCATCGGACAGGGTTTTGGCGAGCAGTACTTC.

This sequence joins TRBV12-5 and TRBJ2-1; D perhaps matches TRBD2 (6 bases). In germline, CDR1 is LGHNT, CDR2 FRNRAP. The CDR3 has 17 amino acids. Trimming removed 3 bases from V and 9 bases from J, with 24 bases in between. CDR3 bases: TGTGCTAGTGGTTTTAGGTTGTCGTCACAGTGGAGGGGTGAGCAGTTCTTC. Translated, it gives CASGFRLSSQWRGEQFF.

This sequence joins TRBV2 and TRBJ2-7; D gene ambiguous. The CDR3 loop spans 14 amino acids. The germline V gene encodes CDR1 SNHLY and CDR2 FYNNEI. Trimming removed 6 bases from V and 0 bases from J, with 12 bases in between. The CDR3, as DNA: TGTGCCAGCAGCGCTTTGATTAGCTCCTACGAGCAGTACTTC. Its translation is CASSALISSYEQYF.

The rearrangement uses TRBV24-1 and TRBJ1-1; D unresolved. V was pared by 9 bases and J by 1 base, with 23 bases between. The CDR3 runs to 17 residues. Germline CDR1 is KGHDR and CDR2 is SFDVKD. The CDR3, as DNA: TGTGCCACCGCCCACCGCAGGTACCGCCAGCCGAACACTGAAGCTTTCTTT. Its translation is CATAHRRYRQPNTEAFF.